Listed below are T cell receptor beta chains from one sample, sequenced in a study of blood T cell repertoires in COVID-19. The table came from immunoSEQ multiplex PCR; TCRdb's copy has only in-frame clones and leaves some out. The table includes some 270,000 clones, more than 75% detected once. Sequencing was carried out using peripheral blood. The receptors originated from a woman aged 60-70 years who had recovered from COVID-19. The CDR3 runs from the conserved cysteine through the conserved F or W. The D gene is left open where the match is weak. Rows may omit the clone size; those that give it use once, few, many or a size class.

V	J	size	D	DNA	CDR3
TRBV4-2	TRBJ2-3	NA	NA	TGTGCCAGCAGCCAAGGAGAGTTTAGCACAGATACGCAGTATTTT	CASSQGEFSTDTQYF
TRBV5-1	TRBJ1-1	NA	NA	TGCGCCAGCAGCTTTGAGGTGGAGACTGAAGCTTTCTTT	CASSFEVETEAFF
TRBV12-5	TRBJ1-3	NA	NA	TGTGCTAGTGGCCCGGACAGCTCTGGAAACACCATATATTTT	CASGPDSSGNTIYF
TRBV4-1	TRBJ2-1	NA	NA	TGCGCCAGCAGCCAAGTCGTGAGTCGGCAGTTCTTC	CASSQVVSRQFF
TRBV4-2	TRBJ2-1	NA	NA	TGTGCCAGCAGCCAGAGCCCCGGGACACCTTACAATGAGCAGTTCTTC	CASSQSPGTPYNEQFF
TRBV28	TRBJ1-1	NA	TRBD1	TGTGCCAGCAGCGTCCGGGACAGTGAAGCTTTCTTT	CASSVRDSEAFF
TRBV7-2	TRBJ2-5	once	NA	TGTGCCAGCAGGTCCCGACTAGTATACCAAGAGACCCAGTACTTC	CASRSRLVYQETQYF
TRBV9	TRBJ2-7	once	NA	TGTGCCAGCAGCCCCTCCCCTTTCTACGAGCAGTACTTC	CASSPSPFYEQYF
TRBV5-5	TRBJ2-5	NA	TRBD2	TGTGCCAGCAGCTTGGGACTAGCGGTAAAAGAGACCCAGTACTTC	CASSLGLAVKETQYF
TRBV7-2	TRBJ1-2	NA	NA	TGTGCCAGCAGCCAGATAGGACAGACTCCAATTGCTAACTATGGCTACACCTTC	CASSQIGQTPIANYGYTF
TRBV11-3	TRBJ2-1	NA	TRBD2	TGTGCCAGCAGCTTGAGCGGGGGGGTGTACAATGAGCAGTTCTTC	CASSLSGGVYNEQFF